This T cell receptor beta chain was profiled in a study of T cell repertoires in cytomegalovirus infection. TCRdb re-analysed the reads in MiXCR, keeping a single row per CDR3 protein. This repertoire shows roughly 990,000 distinct CDR3 sequences, about a third found once; its top ten account for more than 13%. Trimming pared 3 bases from V and 0 bases from J, leaving 11 bases between. The V gene's germline CDR1 is SGHTA and CDR2 FQGNSA. There are 15 residues in the CDR3. This clonotype was observed a handful of times. Its antigen is unidentified. The origin of this receptor is a human donor in good health (CMV status not recorded). Some clones in this sample may be carry-over from other donors' samples. Sequences were derived from cultured CD8+ T cells from PBMCs, sampled from culture after CMV antigen stimulation. The rearrangement links TRBV7-2 to TRBJ2-5; D gene ambiguous. The CDR3 is CASSFPTRDQETQYF. CDR3 sequence (DNA): TGTGCCAGCAGCTTCCCTACCCGGGACCAAGAGACCCAGTACTTC. Supplemented by reference TRBV7-2 and TRBJ2-5, the full variable domain reads GAGVSQSPSNKVTEKGKDVELRCDPISGHTALYWYRQSLGQGLEFLIYFQGNSAPDKSGLPSDRFSAERTGGSVSTLTIQRTQQEDSAVYLCASSFPTRDQETQYFGPGTRLLVL.